This TCR beta chain appears in the sequencing data of a study of blood T cell repertoires in COVID-19. In the study overall: Some COVID-19 samples were acute and others convalescent; all came from the United States, Italy and Spain. The cDNA or gDNA used as material had been derived from T cells, B-cell-depleted T cells, or PBMCs.

In the original analysis: Reference gene primer amplification gave estimated nucleated cell counts. TCRdb keeps only in-frame clones here, not all; method: immunoSEQ multiplex PCR. That table supplies the V and J calls and clone size; D and trimming were determined from the DNA. This sample has 200,000 to 250,000 clones, with about 80% found just once. Per the germline V gene, CDR1 is MGHRA and CDR2 is YSYEKL. The CDR3 runs 15 residues. Trimming stripped 0 bases from V and 7 bases from J, with 16 bases between. The chain links TRBV4-1 to TRBJ2-7; a weak D match, TRBD1 (6 bases). This TCR was recovered from a woman older than 75 with acute or convalescent COVID-19. Material for sequencing was peripheral blood. The CDR3 DNA sequence: TGCGCCAGCAGCCAAGAGACAGGCGCAGCGCGGGAGCAGTACTTC. Protein: CASSQETGAAREQYF.